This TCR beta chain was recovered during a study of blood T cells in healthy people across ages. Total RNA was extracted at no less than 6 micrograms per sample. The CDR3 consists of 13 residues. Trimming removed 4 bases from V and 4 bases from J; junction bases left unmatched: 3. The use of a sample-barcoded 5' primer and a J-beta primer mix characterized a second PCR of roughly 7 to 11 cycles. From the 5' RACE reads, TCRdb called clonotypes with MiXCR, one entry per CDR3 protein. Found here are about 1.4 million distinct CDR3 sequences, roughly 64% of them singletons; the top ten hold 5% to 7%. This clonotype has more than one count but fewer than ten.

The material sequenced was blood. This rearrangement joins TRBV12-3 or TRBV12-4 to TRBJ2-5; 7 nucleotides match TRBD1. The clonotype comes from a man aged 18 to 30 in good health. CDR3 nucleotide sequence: TGTGCCAGCAGTTGGGCAGGGGGAGAGACCCAGTACTTC. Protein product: CASSWAGGETQYF.